This TCR beta chain was profiled in a study of blood T cell repertoires in COVID-19. Here immunoSEQ multiplex PCR was the method, and the copy in TCRdb shows in-frame clones only, minus some. This sample has more than 200,000 clones, with 65% to 85% found just once. V was trimmed by 4 bases and J by 3 bases, leaving 16 bases between them. Looked up from germline, CDR1 is SGDLS and CDR2 is YYNGEE. The CDR3 runs 15 residues. This clone was observed at least ten times. The chain carries TRBV9 and TRBJ1-1, with D maybe TRBD1 (6 bases). Sample: peripheral blood. The TCR sequence derives from a woman of 80 years or more with acute or convalescent COVID-19. CDR3 nucleotide sequence: TGTGCCAGCAGCCCACACAGGGTTAGCTACACTGAAGCTTTCTTT. Translated: CASSPHRVSYTEAFF.